This T cell receptor beta chain was identified during a study of cytomegalovirus exposure and HLA in healthy donors. General study results and limits: A reported reduction in N-insertions relative to the approximately 640-donor mean was seen in an Asian-associated ancestry cluster in a later analysis. Reportedly, HLA-A and HLA-B alleles of most subjects were accurately predicted from TCR beta.

Germline CDR1 is MNHEY and CDR2 is SMNVEV (reference sequence). Trimming took 6 bases from V and 9 from J, leaving 21 bases between them. The CDR3 covers 15 residues. Primers included in the PCR were 60 Vbeta and 13 Jbeta primers. Repertoires were generated with immunoSEQ multiplex PCR, while TCRdb's copy carries only in-frame clones and drops some. The sample consists of approximately 150,000 clones, around two thirds of them appearing once. About this clone: Its antigen is as yet unknown.

This receptor was taken from a man aged 30 to 45 in good health and CMV-seropositive. The sample consisted of PBMCs. The chain couples TRBV27 to TRBJ2-1, with TRBD2 as a possible D gene (6 bases). CDR3 DNA sequence: TGTGCCAGCAGAAGGGGAGGCTCGCTCGCGGTTGAGCAGTTCTTC. Amino acid sequence: CASRRGGSLAVEQFF.